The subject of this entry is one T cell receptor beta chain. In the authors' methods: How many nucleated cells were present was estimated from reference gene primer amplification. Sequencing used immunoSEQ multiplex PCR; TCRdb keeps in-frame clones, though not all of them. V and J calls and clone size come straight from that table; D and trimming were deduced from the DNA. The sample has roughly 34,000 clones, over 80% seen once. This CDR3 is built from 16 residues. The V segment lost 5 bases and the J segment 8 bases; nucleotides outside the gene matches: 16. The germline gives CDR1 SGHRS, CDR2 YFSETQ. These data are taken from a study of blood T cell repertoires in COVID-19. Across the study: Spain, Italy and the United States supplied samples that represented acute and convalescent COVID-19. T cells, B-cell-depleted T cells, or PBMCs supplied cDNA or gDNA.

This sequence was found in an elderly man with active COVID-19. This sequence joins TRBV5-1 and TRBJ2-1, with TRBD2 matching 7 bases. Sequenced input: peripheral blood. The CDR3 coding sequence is TGCGCCAGCAGTCTGAGGTCCCAGGGCGGGAGCGATGAGCAGTTCTTC. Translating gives CASSLRSQGGSDEQFF.